These 12 T cell receptor beta chains originate from one sample sequenced in a study of blood T cell repertoires in COVID-19 (TCRdb year 2020). The library was built by means of the immunoSEQ multiplex PCR assay. Entries here come from immuneACCESS through TCRdb and include only in-frame sequences with V and J called. Some clones fail to appear in such tables; in the studies checked, an unresolved V gene covers under half of the shortfall, and the cause of the remainder is unknown. In all, the sample holds about 290,000 clones, and roughly nine tenths of those were seen once. The leading ten clones occupy about 1.7% of the sample. Sequencing was carried out using PBMCs or T cells enriched from blood (not recorded which). The receptors were gathered from a woman aged 40-49 years who had recovered from COVID-19.

The chain uses TRBV6-5 and TRBJ1-2, with TRBD1 matching over 8 bases. V lost 7 bases, J lost 4 bases, and 8 bases stayed unmatched. Germline-derived CDR1 and CDR2 are MNHEY and SVGAGI. The CDR3 sequence is 14 residues long. This CDR3 reads CASKDRASAYGYTF. CDR3 DNA sequence: TGTGCCAGCAAGGACAGGGCTTCGGCCTATGGCTACACCTTC.

This sequence joins TRBV14 and TRBJ1-6, with 8 bases aligning to TRBD1. The CDR3 has 15 amino acids. Trimming removed 5 bases from V and 7 bases from J; junction bases left unmatched: 7. The germline gives CDR1 SGHDN, CDR2 FVKESK. CDR3 DNA sequence: TGTGCCAGCAGCAAAAGACAGGGGAGGAATTCACCCCTCCACTTT. It encodes CASSKRQGRNSPLHF.

This clone appeared once. This chain connects TRBV18 to TRBJ2-1, with TRBD1 matching 7 bases. V shed 3 bases, J shed 5 bases, and the junction held 4 bases outside the gene matches. Germline V CDR1 and CDR2: KGHSH, LQKENI. The CDR3 is 14 residues long. The CDR3 coding sequence is TGTGCCAGCTCACCCCCTGACAGGGACAATGAGCAGTTCTTC. Translating it yields CASSPPDRDNEQFF.

The V call is TRBV11-1, the J call TRBJ2-2, with D uncertain. Germline lookup yields CDR1 SGHAT and CDR2 FQDESV (reference sequence). The V gene lost 0 bases and the J gene lost 6 bases, with 11 bases spanning the gap. This CDR3 region has 15 residues. Written as DNA, the CDR3 is TGTGCCAGCAGCTTAGCTCGTCCGGGTTCCGGGGAGCTGTTTTTT. Translated, it gives CASSLARPGSGELFF.

This clone was seen only once. J is TRBJ1-6 and V is TRBV27; D is unclear. The CDR3 is 13 amino acids. Trimming pared 7 bases from V and 3 bases from J, leaving 7 bases between. Germline V gives CDR1 MNHEY, CDR2 SMNVEV (reference sequence). The CDR3 nucleotides are TGTGCCAGCAAGACTGACTATAATTCACCCCTCCACTTT. As protein: CASKTDYNSPLHF.

The gene calls are TRBV5-4 and TRBJ2-5; perhaps TRBD1 as D (5 bases). Trimming removed 2 bases at V and 5 bases at J, with 7 bases between. The CDR3 has 12 amino acids. CDR1 is SGHNT and CDR2 is YYREEE in the germline V gene (reference sequence). The CDR3 is CASSLPGETQYF. The CDR3, as DNA: TGTGCCAGCAGCTTACCAGGGGAGACCCAGTACTTC.

J is TRBJ1-2 and V is TRBV5-1, with D maybe TRBD1 (6 bases). CDR3 length: 20 residues. Germline V gives CDR1 SGHRS, CDR2 YFSETQ. V gave up 0 bases and J gave up 0 bases, with 24 bases separating them. The CDR3 DNA reads TGCGCCAGCAGCTTGGTGTACAAACGAGACAGGACCGGTGCTAACTATGGCTACACCTTC. It translates to CASSLVYKRDRTGANYGYTF.

The chain uses TRBV3-1 (or the pseudogene TRBV3-2) and TRBJ1-2; maybe TRBD1 (5 bases). This CDR3 has 14 amino acids. The V end was cut by 1 base, the J end by 6 bases, with 12 bases between. Germline CDR1 reads LGHDT; CDR2 reads YNNKEL (reference sequence). The CDR3 region is CASSQAQGYNGYTF. DNA of the CDR3: TGTGCCAGCAGCCAAGCCCAGGGTTATAATGGCTACACCTTC.

On this clone: A read error may produce the germline difference seen at one junction end. The gene calls are TRBV5-1 and TRBJ2-1; TRBD1 agrees at 8 bases. This CDR3 has 15 amino acids. The germline V gene has CDR1 SGHRS and CDR2 YFSETQ. CDR3 DNA sequence: TGCGCCAGCAGCTTCAGACAGGGGCCCTACGATGAGCAGTTCTTC. Translating gives CASSFRQGPYDEQFF.

This chain uses TRBV5-1 with TRBJ2-3; D uncertain. Between the trimmed V and J ends, which lost 0 bases and 0 bases, there was a span of 11 bases. CDR1 and CDR2 (germline): SGHRS, YFSETQ. The CDR3 length is 16 residues. The CDR3 loop is CASSLAQTLSTDTQYF. For the CDR3, the DNA is TGCGCCAGCAGCTTGGCGCAGACATTGAGCACAGATACGCAGTATTTT. Combining the CDR3 with reference TRBV5-1 and TRBJ2-3 gives the whole variable domain KAGVTQTPRYLIKTRGQQVTLSCSPISGHRSVSWYQQTPGQGLQFLFEYFSETQRNKGNFPGRFSGRQFSNSRSEMNVSTLELGDSALYLCASSLAQTLSTDTQYFGPGTRLTVL.

The chain employs TRBV30 and TRBJ1-5; D call uncertain. Per the germline V gene, CDR1 is GTSNPN and CDR2 is SVGIG (reference sequence). This CDR3 is 14 amino acids long. V was pared by 0 bases and J by 3 bases, with 9 bases between. DNA for the CDR3: TGTGCCTGGAGTGTACGAGGGTACAATCAGCCCCAGCATTTT. It translates to CAWSVRGYNQPQHF.

This clone occurred once. The chain joins TRBV15 to TRBJ2-7; 8 positions match TRBD1. Germline lookup yields CDR1 LNHNV and CDR2 YYDKDF (reference sequence). CDR3 length: 13 amino acids. With V trimmed by 9 bases and J by 0 bases, 4 bases remained unmatched. This chain's CDR3 is CATGQGLSYEQYF. In DNA form, the CDR3 reads TGTGCCACAGGACAGGGTCTCTCCTACGAGCAGTACTTC.